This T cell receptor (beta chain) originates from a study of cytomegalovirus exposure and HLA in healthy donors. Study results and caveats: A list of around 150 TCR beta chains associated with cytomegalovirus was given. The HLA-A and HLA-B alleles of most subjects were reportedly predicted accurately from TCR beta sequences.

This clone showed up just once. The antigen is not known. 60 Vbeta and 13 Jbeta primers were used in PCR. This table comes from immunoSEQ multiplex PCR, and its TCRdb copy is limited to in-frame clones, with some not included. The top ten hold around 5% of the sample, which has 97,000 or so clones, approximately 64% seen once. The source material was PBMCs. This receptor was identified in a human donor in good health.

DNA of the CDR3: TGTGCCAGCAGTTATAGACTAGATGACACCGGGGAGCTGTTTTTT. Translating gives CASSYRLDDTGELFF. The V and J genes are TRBV6-5 and TRBJ2-2; TRBD2 might be the D (6 bases). The CDR3 is 15 residues long. Trimming pared 3 bases from V and 3 bases from J, leaving 11 bases between. Looked up from germline, CDR1 is MNHEY and CDR2 is SVGAGI.